This T cell receptor (beta chain) was recovered during a study of Ad26.COV2.S vaccination and SARS-CoV-2 variants (dated by TCRdb to the early 2020s). Context from the whole study: Vaccine-arm donors came from COV1001, a multicentre, randomized, double-blind, placebo-controlled phase I-IIa trial of Ad26.COV2.S in healthy adults. Ad26.COV2.S was given intramuscularly at 5x10^10 or 1x10^11 viral particles, as a single shot or as two shots 56 days apart. Trial participants were randomized into five groups of five, in which low-dose or high-dose Ad26.COV2.S was given once or twice, or placebo was given on both occasions. Sequencing of the TCRbeta repertoire served to evaluate the specificity and breadth of SARS-CoV-2-reactive T cell receptors following Ad26.COV2.S vaccination. Investigators did not know the trial group allocation while performing experiments and assessing outcomes. A total of approximately 30 samples were included in the TCR-sequenced set, comprising roughly 19 Ad26.COV2.S vaccine recipients, 5 placebo recipients and 8 SARS-CoV-2 convalescent individuals. Paper-wide results and their limitations: After vaccination, substantial breadth of spike-specific CD8+ and CD4+ T cell responses was reported. Comparable non-spike TCR breadth was observed between vaccine and placebo recipients, consistent with only spike being contained in the vaccine. The study was not powered to compare responses between vaccine doses or regimens. It was noted by the authors that total T cell responses may have been underestimated by the TCR breadth and depth analyses. Ad26.COV2.S recipients had higher spike-specific TCR breadth than placebo recipients (P = 0.0014).

TCRbeta CDR3 regions were sequenced with the immunoSEQ Assay. After extraction, genomic DNA underwent amplification by bias-controlled multiplex PCR, followed by high-throughput sequencing. For the original study's pipeline: To quantify the absolute abundance of every unique TCRbeta CDR3 region, sequences were collapsed and filtered. T cell fraction was estimated by normalizing TCRbeta template counts to usable DNA, with usable DNA measured through amplification of reference genes found in all nucleated cells. Repertoire TCRs were annotated as SARS-CoV-2-specific when V gene, CDR3 amino acid sequence and J gene were exactly matched to a known reactive TCR set. The reference SARS-CoV-2 TCR set was derived from MIRA and filtered for enrichment in COVID-19-positive ImmuneCODE repertoires, a step that removed public or cross-reactive TCRs. Using the MIRA antigens, annotated TCRs were further analysed by specific ORF or by position within an ORF. Breadth was defined as the number of annotated unique rearrangements divided by the total number of unique productive rearrangements, and depth was defined as the summed frequency of the annotated unique rearrangements. Group comparisons of TCR breadth used two-sided Wilcoxon rank-sum tests. The immuneACCESS repertoire file appears here via TCRdb, limited to in-frame rearrangements. These files lack a portion of the clones; in checked studies, under half of the deficit traces to unresolved V genes, and the cause of the others is not known. V, J and clone size reflect that table, while D and trimming were determined from the DNA. The sample yields 430,000 or so clones; 80% to 95% were counted once. The ten largest clones represent 9% to 15% of the sample.

Sequences SGHDN (CDR1) and FVKESK (CDR2) are obtained from the germline V gene. V and J are truncated by 4 bases and 4 bases respectively, leaving an intervening sequence of 7 bases. From the cysteine through the phenylalanine, the CDR3 covers 12 amino acids. Left in the record is the CDR3 DNA by itself, 36 bases read in frame from the first base. The sample's treatment or condition, from its label and the paper: some 20 received Ad26.COV2.S at low or high dose, single or two shots; several received placebo; per-sample allocation not given. Repertoires of vaccine and placebo recipients were sequenced from samples taken on day 63 after the first injection. Between 29 July and 7 August 2020, Cohort 1b enrolled 25 adults aged 18-55 years at one site in Boston, USA. Ad26.COV2.S consisted of a replication-incompetent adenovirus type 26 vector by which a prefusion-stabilized SARS-CoV-2 spike protein from the original Wuhan strain was expressed.

This clone is characterized as hyperexpanded (1% or more). Its antigen is unknown. No quality values exist for individual bases; no much larger clone is one base distant. Sequencing used peripheral blood, obtained in a trial of Ad26.COV2.S vaccine versus placebo. The sequence was obtained from a person between 18 and 65 years old who received the Ad26.COV2.S COVID-19 vaccine or a placebo. The V and J segments used are TRBV14 and TRBJ1-1; no D gene call is confident. CDR3 reads: CASSLWGTEAFF. In nucleotide form, the sequence is TGTGCCAGCAGCCTATGGGGCACTGAAGCTTTCTTT.